The clone carrying this T cell receptor (beta chain) has a handful of counts. The antigen remains unidentified. TCRdb called the reads again in MiXCR, with one record for every CDR3 protein. The sample lists approximately 910,000 distinct CDR3 sequences, approximately 30% occurring once. The record originates from a study of T cell repertoires in cytomegalovirus infection. Study information: TCR beta signatures that were public indicated CMV infection and matching HLA type.

Study-wide findings and caveats: The study found HLA-C-restricted CMV-specific TCR beta clonotypes dominating the ex vivo response.

The germline V gene has CDR1 DFQATT and CDR2 SNEGSKA (reference sequence). Germline trimming cut 5 bases from V and 2 bases from J; bases unmatched to any gene: 12. This CDR3 comprises 17 residues. This specimen consisted of cultured CD8+ T cells from PBMCs, obtained from culture after CMV antigen stimulation. The chain uses TRBV20-1 and TRBJ2-1; the match to TRBD2 covers 10 bases. The sequence came from a human donor in good health (CMV status not recorded). Some clones in this sample may be carry-over from other donors' samples. CDR3 sequence reads: CSADNSGGNRAYNEQFF. The DNA of the CDR3 is TGCAGTGCTGATAATAGCGGGGGGAATAGGGCCTACAATGAGCAGTTCTTC.